This T cell receptor beta chain appears in the sequencing data of a study of shared T cell receptors in the human thymus. The protocol was immunoSEQ multiplex PCR, while the TCRdb copy is restricted to in-frame clones and leaves out a portion. In the table there are about 660,000 clones, over 75% of which are singletons. These same records also appear under a second study, on human thymus T cells. That report adds: Thymic tissue was derived from resections collected during corrective heart surgery.

The source material was thymocytes. This receptor was taken from a boy in the first two years of life with a congenital heart defect.

CDR3 sequence (DNA): TGTGCCAGCAGCCCTAAGGGGGAGCACACTGAAGCTTTCTTT. Its translation is CASSPKGEHTEAFF. The chain employs TRBV11-3 and TRBJ1-1; D may be TRBD1 (6 bases). The CDR3 sequence is 14 residues long. Looked up from germline, CDR1 is SGHNT and CDR2 is YENEEA. Between the trimmed V and J ends, which lost 5 bases and 3 bases, there was a span of 13 bases. Supplemented by reference TRBV11-3 and TRBJ1-1, the full variable domain reads EAGVVQSPRYKIIEKKQPVAFWCNPISGHNTLYWYLQNLGQGPELLIRYENEEAVDDSQLPKDRFSAERLKGVDSTLKIQPAELGDSAVYLCASSPKGEHTEAFFGQGTRLTVV.